These T cell receptor beta chains were read from a single sample in a study of post-analysis software for immune sequencing data. Each CDR3 protein gets one entry after TCRdb re-called the PCR reads with MiXCR. Of 400,000 to 500,000 distinct CDR3 sequences in the sample, 30% to 45% were seen once. Sequences were obtained from blood. The source of these receptors is a girl aged 2-10 years with multiple sclerosis. Each CDR3 is given with its conserved first and last residue. A D gene is named only where the DNA matches it firmly. Only part of the rows carry a size: once, few, many, or a class if the clone is expanded.

j_call v_call clone_size d_call cdr3_aa cdr3_nt
TRBJ2-3 TRBV15 once NA CATSRDQGDSDTQYF TGTGCCACCAGCAGAGATCAGGGAGACTCAGATACGCAGTATTTT
TRBJ1-1 TRBV24-1 NA NA CATSESRGREAFF TGTGCCACCAGTGAGTCGCGGGGACGTGAAGCTTTCTTT
TRBJ1-2 TRBV6-1 NA TRBD1 CASSGDRGVPNYGYTF TGTGCCAGCAGTGGGGACAGGGGCGTCCCTAACTATGGCTACACCTTC
TRBJ2-1 TRBV20-1 NA NA CSLGGRRSSYNEQFF TGCAGTTTGGGTGGCCGACGGAGCTCCTACAATGAGCAGTTCTTC
TRBJ2-5 TRBV7-9 NA NA CASSLIGGSYPGETQYF TGTGCCAGCAGCTTAATTGGTGGCTCTTACCCGGGAGAGACCCAGTACTTC
TRBJ1-5 TRBV12-3/TRBV12-4 NA NA CASSHRQNGNQLQHF TGTGCCAGCAGTCATCGACAGAATGGCAATCAGCTCCAGCATTTT
TRBJ2-3 TRBV9 NA TRBD1 CASSVGDSPNTDTQYF TGTGCCAGCAGCGTAGGGGACAGTCCTAACACAGATACGCAGTATTTT
TRBJ2-7 TRBV29-1 NA NA CSVEEKGSSSYEQYF TGCAGCGTTGAAGAGAAAGGGTCGAGCTCCTACGAGCAGTACTTC
TRBJ2-3 TRBV12-3/TRBV12-4 few NA CASSLTGHVDTQYF TGTGCCAGCAGTCTCACGGGACATGTGGATACGCAGTATTTT
TRBJ2-1 TRBV3-1 NA NA CASSQAGSGEQFF TGTGCCAGCAGCCAAGCGGGGTCGGGAGAGCAGTTCTTC
TRBJ2-5 TRBV6-2/TRBV6-3 few NA CASREAGTLETQYF TGTGCCAGCAGGGAGGCCGGGACATTAGAGACCCAGTACTTC
TRBJ2-3 TRBV29-1 once TRBD2 CSVTLPGGGRRNTQYF TGCAGCGTTACTCTCCCGGGGGGCGGGAGGAGGAATACGCAGTATTTT
TRBJ2-3 TRBV5-1 NA TRBD1 CASSTPGQGADTQYF TGCGCCAGCAGCACTCCGGGACAGGGGGCAGATACGCAGTATTTT
TRBJ2-5 TRBV4-3 NA TRBD1 CASSQDYRGPKETQYF TGCGCCAGCAGCCAAGATTACAGGGGACCAAAAGAGACCCAGTACTTC
TRBJ1-2 TRBV24-1 NA NA CATSDLLAGYTF TGTGCCACCAGTGATTTGCTGGCTGGCTACACCTTC
TRBJ2-3 TRBV29-1 NA NA CSVEGAERRGTDTQYF TGCAGCGTTGAGGGGGCGGAGAGGAGAGGCACAGATACGCAGTATTTT
TRBJ1-2 TRBV5-4 few NA CASSLALGPPGGYTF TGTGCCAGCAGCTTGGCCTTGGGACCTCCAGGAGGCTACACCTTC
TRBJ1-4 TRBV28 NA TRBD1 CASSSDRRDEKLFF TGTGCCAGCAGTTCGGACAGGCGGGATGAAAAACTGTTTTTT
TRBJ2-1 TRBV6-5 NA NA CAGSAGDSYNEQFF TGTGCCGGCAGTGCAGGTGATTCCTACAATGAGCAGTTCTTC
TRBJ1-4 TRBV14 NA NA CASSQDGTGPWRLFF TGTGCCAGCAGCCAAGATGGAACAGGTCCTTGGAGACTGTTTTTT
TRBJ2-5 TRBV3-1 many NA CASSRQAQETQYF TGTGCCAGCAGCCGACAGGCTCAAGAGACCCAGTACTTC
TRBJ2-1 TRBV7-9 NA NA CASSWDSTRAGREQFF TGTGCCAGCAGCTGGGACTCGACTCGAGCAGGACGTGAGCAGTTCTTC
TRBJ1-2 TRBV29-1 once TRBD1 CSVYASDRENYGYTF TGCAGCGTTTACGCATCGGACAGGGAGAACTATGGCTACACCTTC
TRBJ1-2 TRBV28 NA NA CASSNSQGGDYYGYTF TGTGCCAGCAGTAATTCACAGGGTGGAGATTACTATGGCTACACCTTC
TRBJ2-2 TRBV5-1 NA TRBD1 CASNPRPGQGFTGELFF TGCGCCAGCAATCCTCGACCGGGACAGGGGTTCACCGGGGAGCTGTTTTTT
TRBJ2-5 TRBV6-5 few NA CASSSGSGRRTQYF TGTGCCAGCAGTTCCGGGTCTGGGAGGAGAACCCAGTACTTC
TRBJ1-4 TRBV9 NA TRBD1 CASSPHGRGSTNEKLFF TGTGCCAGCAGCCCCCACGGCAGGGGGTCGACTAATGAAAAACTGTTTTTT
TRBJ1-2 TRBV7-2 NA NA CASSQHTGNYGYTF TGTGCCAGCAGCCAGCATACAGGGAACTATGGCTACACCTTC
TRBJ1-1 TRBV20-1 few NA CSARSRGTIKTEAFF TGCAGTGCTAGAAGCAGGGGCACCATCAAGACTGAAGCTTTCTTT
TRBJ2-7 TRBV29-1 few NA CSVLSIQGYEQYF TGCAGCGTTCTCTCCATCCAGGGATACGAGCAGTACTTC
TRBJ1-2 TRBV7-3 few NA CASSQWAGESVSGYTF TGTGCCAGCAGCCAATGGGCAGGGGAATCGGTTTCGGGCTACACCTTC
TRBJ1-4 TRBV15 NA TRBD1 CATSFDRGLGELFF TGTGCCACCAGCTTTGACAGGGGGCTTGGGGAACTGTTTTTT
TRBJ1-2 TRBV7-2 few NA CASSSQVGNYGYTF TGTGCCAGCAGCTCCCAAGTAGGGAACTATGGCTACACCTTC
TRBJ2-1 TRBV7-2 NA NA CASILRAGAYNEQFF TGTGCCAGCATCCTAAGAGCGGGTGCCTACAATGAGCAGTTCTTC
TRBJ1-5 TRBV20-1 NA TRBD1 CSSTGGSNQPQHF TGCAGCTCCACAGGGGGTAGCAATCAGCCCCAGCATTTT
TRBJ2-7 TRBV12-3/TRBV12-4 few NA CASSPRQDGYEQYF TGTGCCAGCAGTCCTCGACAGGATGGCTACGAGCAGTACTTC
TRBJ2-7 TRBV7-2 NA TRBD2 CASSPGLATYEQYF TGTGCCAGCAGCCCAGGACTAGCGACCTACGAGCAGTACTTC
TRBJ2-5 TRBV20-1 NA NA CSARTDRQARETQYF TGCAGTGCTAGGACTGACCGCCAAGCCAGGGAGACCCAGTACTTC
TRBJ1-6 TRBV20-1 NA NA CSARSGYNSPLHF TGCAGTGCTAGATCCGGGTATAATTCACCCCTCCACTTT
TRBJ2-5 TRBV4-2 NA TRBD2 CAGSQERAGVYEQYF TGTGCCGGCAGCCAAGAGAGAGCGGGAGTTTATGAGCAGTACTTC
TRBJ2-7 TRBV28 once NA CASSIPGPSYEQYF TGTGCCAGCAGTATACCGGGACCGAGCTACGAGCAGTACTTC
TRBJ2-3 TRBV6-4 NA NA CASSDRLATDTQYF TGTGCCAGCAGTGACCGGCTAGCAACAGATACGCAGTATTTT
TRBJ1-1 TRBV12-3/TRBV12-4 NA TRBD1 CASSFLPQGARDPEAFF TGTGCCAGCAGTTTCCTCCCACAGGGGGCGCGGGACCCTGAAGCTTTCTTT
TRBJ2-3 TRBV3-1 NA NA CASSPAGRRADTQYF TGTGCCAGCAGCCCGGCCGGACGTCGCGCAGATACGCAGTATTTT
TRBJ2-5 TRBV20-1 many NA CSASGETQYF TGCAGTGCTAGTGGGGAGACCCAGTACTTC
TRBJ2-3 TRBV24-1 few NA CATSDPQGRGTDTQYF TGTGCCACCAGTGATCCCCAGGGACGCGGCACAGATACGCAGTATTTT
TRBJ2-1 TRBV9 NA NA CASSLGTLYEVDEQFF TGTGCCAGCAGCTTAGGGACACTTTACGAAGTTGATGAGCAGTTCTTC
TRBJ2-7 TRBV7-2 many NA CASSFKLGLGGEYEQYF TGTGCCAGCAGCTTCAAACTTGGACTGGGGGGCGAGTACGAGCAGTACTTC
TRBJ2-3 TRBV5-6 few NA CASSLWTGSTDTQYF TGTGCCAGCAGCTTGTGGACGGGGAGCACAGATACGCAGTATTTT
TRBJ1-2 TRBV5-1 NA NA CASSLNFNYGYTF TGCGCCAGCAGCTTGAACTTTAACTATGGCTACACCTTC
TRBJ2-1 TRBV6-5 NA NA CASSYRGYNEQFF TGTGCCAGCAGTTACCGGGGATACAATGAGCAGTTCTTC
TRBJ2-7 TRBV27 NA TRBD2 CASSFRLAGAIEQYF TGTGCCAGCAGTTTCCGACTAGCGGGGGCCATAGAGCAGTACTTC
TRBJ2-1 TRBV6-2/TRBV6-3 NA TRBD2 CACRPTTSGGANEQFF TGTGCCTGCAGACCTACTACTAGCGGGGGGGCCAATGAGCAGTTCTTC
TRBJ2-3 TRBV24-1 NA NA CATSDYRSTTDTQYF TGTGCCACCAGTGATTATCGCTCAACCACAGATACGCAGTATTTT
TRBJ2-7 TRBV28 NA NA CASSLLWAEQYF TGTGCCAGCAGTTTACTGTGGGCAGAGCAGTACTTC
TRBJ2-5 TRBV20-1 once NA CSAGGSRETQYF TGCAGTGCTGGGGGGAGCCGAGAGACCCAGTACTTC
TRBJ2-3 TRBV3-1 few NA CASSPTRTSTDTQYF TGTGCCAGCAGCCCCACGAGAACCAGCACAGATACGCAGTATTTT
TRBJ2-5 TRBV24-1 few TRBD2 CATSDSASGVQETQYF TGTGCCACCAGTGATTCGGCTAGCGGGGTTCAAGAGACCCAGTACTTC
TRBJ1-1 TRBV18 NA NA CASSPIQGFFTEAFF TGTGCCAGCTCACCAATTCAGGGCTTTTTTACTGAAGCTTTCTTT
TRBJ2-5 TRBV5-1 once NA CASSLATRVFPAKGQETQYF TGCGCCAGCAGCTTGGCTACCCGCGTCTTCCCGGCGAAGGGCCAAGAGACCCAGTACTTC